This T cell receptor beta chain was observed in a study of blood T cell repertoires in COVID-19. The CDR3 extends over 16 amino acids. Trimming at V came to 1 base and at J to 13 bases, leaving 14 bases not matched to a gene. Germline assignment: CDR1 SGHTA and CDR2 FQGNSA. Original processing methods: The authors estimated nucleated cell counts from reference gene primer amplification. Using immunoSEQ multiplex PCR, the repertoire was profiled, and TCRdb retains in-frame clones only, with some absent. D and trimming were read from the DNA, whereas the V and J calls and clone size are those reported in that table. Here the sample spans about 220,000 clones, roughly 80% being singletons.

The V gene is TRBV7-2, the J gene TRBJ2-2; 8 bases are a match to TRBD2. The TCR was taken from a woman aged 80 or over with COVID-19, enrolled during active disease. The sequenced sample consisted of peripheral blood. CDR3 residues: CASSLGSGRGGTGLFF. CDR3 sequence (DNA): TGTGCCAGCAGCTTAGGGAGTGGACGGGGGGGCACCGGGCTGTTTTTT.